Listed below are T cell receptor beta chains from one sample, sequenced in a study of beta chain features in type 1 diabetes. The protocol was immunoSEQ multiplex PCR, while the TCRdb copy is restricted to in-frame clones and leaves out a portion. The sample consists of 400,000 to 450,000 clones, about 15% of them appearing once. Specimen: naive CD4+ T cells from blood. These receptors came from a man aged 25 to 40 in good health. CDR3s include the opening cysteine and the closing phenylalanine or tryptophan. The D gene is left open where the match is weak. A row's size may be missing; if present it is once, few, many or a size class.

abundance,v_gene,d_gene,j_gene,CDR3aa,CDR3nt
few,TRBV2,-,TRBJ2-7,CASTPRAGQSYEQYF,TGTGCCAGCACCCCGAGGGCGGGACAGTCCTACGAGCAGTACTTC
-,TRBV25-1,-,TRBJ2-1,CASKRDYNEQFF,TGTGCCAGCAAAAGGGACTACAATGAGCAGTTCTTC
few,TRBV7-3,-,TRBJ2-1,CASSLTGREQFF,TGTGCCAGCAGCTTAACGGGGCGAGAGCAGTTCTTC
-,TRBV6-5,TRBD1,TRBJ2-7,CASSRGQGDEQYF,TGTGCCAGCAGCCGCGGACAGGGTGACGAGCAGTACTTC
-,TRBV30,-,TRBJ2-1,CAWSSRRYNEQFF,TGTGCCTGGAGTTCGCGGAGGTACAATGAGCAGTTCTTC
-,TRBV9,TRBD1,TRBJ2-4,CASSVTGELAKNIQYF,TGTGCCAGCAGCGTAACAGGGGAACTAGCCAAAAACATTCAGTACTTC
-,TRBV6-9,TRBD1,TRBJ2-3,CASTGQGGDTQYF,TGTGCCAGCACCGGACAGGGGGGGGATACGCAGTATTTT
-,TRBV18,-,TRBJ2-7,CASSYGTSSYEQYF,TGTGCCAGCTCATATGGCACCTCTTCCTACGAGCAGTACTTC
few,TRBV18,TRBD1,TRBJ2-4,CASSRDRGENIQYF,TGTGCCAGCTCACGGGACAGGGGGGAAAACATTCAGTACTTC
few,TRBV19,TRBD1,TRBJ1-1,CASSIRTGFTEAFF,TGTGCCAGTAGTATCCGGACAGGGTTTACTGAAGCTTTCTTT
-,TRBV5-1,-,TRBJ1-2,CASSLEESAIGGGYTF,TGCGCCAGCAGCTTGGAAGAGTCGGCCATCGGTGGGGGCTACACCTTC
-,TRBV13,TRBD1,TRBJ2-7,CASSFSSGTGDYEQYF,TGTGCCAGCAGCTTTTCTTCCGGGACAGGGGACTACGAGCAGTACTTC
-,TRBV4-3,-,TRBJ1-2,CASSQAQTANYGYTF,TGCGCCAGCAGCCAAGCTCAGACAGCTAACTATGGCTACACCTTC
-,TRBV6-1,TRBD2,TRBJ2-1,CASSSSGRAKNEQFF,TGTGCCAGCAGTTCTAGCGGGAGGGCAAAGAATGAGCAGTTCTTC
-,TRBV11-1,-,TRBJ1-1,CASKASGFLLNTEAFF,TGTGCCAGCAAAGCGTCTGGTTTTCTACTGAACACTGAAGCTTTCTTT
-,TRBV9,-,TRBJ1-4,CASSRGSNEKLFF,TGTGCCAGCAGTCGGGGTTCTAATGAAAAACTGTTTTTT
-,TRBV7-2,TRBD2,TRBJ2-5,CASSLAPRGAETQYF,TGTGCCAGCAGCTTAGCGCCGCGGGGGGCAGAGACCCAGTACTTC
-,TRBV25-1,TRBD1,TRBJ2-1,CASSTETGPNNEQFF,TGTGCCAGCAGCACCGAGACAGGGCCAAACAATGAGCAGTTCTTC
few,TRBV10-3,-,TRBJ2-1,CAISPGPEYANEQFF,TGTGCCATCAGTCCCGGGCCCGAATATGCGAATGAGCAGTTCTTC
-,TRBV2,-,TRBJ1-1,CASSGGTEAFF,TGTGCCAGCAGCGGGGGAACTGAAGCTTTCTTT
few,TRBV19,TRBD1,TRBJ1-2,CASRDGQGYGYTF,TGTGCCAGTAGGGACGGACAGGGCTATGGCTACACCTTC
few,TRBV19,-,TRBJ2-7,CASSIERDGEQYF,TGTGCCAGTAGTATAGAAAGGGATGGCGAGCAGTACTTC
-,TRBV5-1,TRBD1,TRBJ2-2,CASSRDSDNTGELFF,TGCGCCAGCAGCCGGGACAGCGACAACACCGGGGAGCTGTTTTTT
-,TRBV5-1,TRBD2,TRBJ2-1,CASSLGIAGAHNEQFF,TGCGCCAGCAGCCTGGGGATAGCGGGGGCTCACAATGAGCAGTTCTTC
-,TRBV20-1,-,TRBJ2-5,CAVGRKETQYF,TGCGCCGTCGGACGTAAAGAGACCCAGTACTTC
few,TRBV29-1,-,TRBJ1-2,CSVGRRGNYGYTF,TGCAGCGTTGGTAGGAGGGGTAACTATGGCTACACCTTC
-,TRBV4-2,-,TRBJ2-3,CASSPRASSTDTQYF,TGTGCCAGCAGCCCCCGGGCGTCTAGCACAGATACGCAGTATTTT
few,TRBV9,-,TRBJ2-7,CASSVGSSSYEQYF,TGTGCCAGCAGCGTAGGGTCAAGCTCCTACGAGCAGTACTTC
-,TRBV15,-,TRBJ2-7,CATSRHGQGGPGYEQYF,TGTGCCACCAGCAGACATGGACAGGGAGGGCCTGGCTACGAGCAGTACTTC
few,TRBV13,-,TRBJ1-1,CASSVRGTRAFF,TGTGCCAGCAGCGTCCGCGGGACAAGGGCTTTCTTT
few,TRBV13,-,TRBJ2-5,CASTGQKETQYF,TGTGCCAGCACAGGACAGAAAGAGACCCAGTACTTC
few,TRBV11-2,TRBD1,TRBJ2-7,CASSLGVAGGEQYF,TGTGCCAGCAGCTTAGGTGTGGCAGGGGGCGAGCAGTACTTC
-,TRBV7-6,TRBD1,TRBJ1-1,CASSTDRDGEAFF,TGTGCCAGCAGCACAGACAGGGACGGTGAAGCTTTCTTT
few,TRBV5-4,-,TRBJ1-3,CASSLSGAGNTIYF,TGTGCCAGCAGCTTGTCCGGGGCTGGAAACACCATATATTTT
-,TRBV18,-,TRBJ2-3,CASNTAGITQYF,TGTGCCAGCAATACAGCGGGTATAACGCAGTATTTT
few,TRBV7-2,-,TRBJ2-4,CASSPTQTVIAKNIQYF,TGTGCCAGCAGCCCAACCCAGACAGTTATAGCCAAAAACATTCAGTACTTC
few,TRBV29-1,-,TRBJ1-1,CSARALLTEAFF,TGCAGCGCCAGGGCCCTCTTGACTGAAGCTTTCTTT
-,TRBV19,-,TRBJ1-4,CASSKQGLANEKLFF,TGTGCCAGTAGCAAACAGGGTTTGGCTAATGAAAAACTGTTTTTT
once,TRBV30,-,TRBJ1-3,CAWSLGRASGNTIYF,TGTGCCTGGAGTCTCGGCCGGGCCTCTGGAAACACCATATATTTT
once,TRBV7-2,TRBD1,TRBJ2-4,CASSPRPGTGGIQYF,TGTGCCAGCAGCCCCCGTCCCGGGACAGGGGGCATTCAGTACTTC
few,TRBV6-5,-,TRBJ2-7,CASSQGREQYF,TGTGCCAGCAGTCAGGGGAGGGAGCAGTACTTC
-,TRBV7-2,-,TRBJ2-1,CASSYYYNEQFF,TGTGCCAGCAGCTACTACTACAATGAGCAGTTCTTC
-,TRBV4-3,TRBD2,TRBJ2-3,CASSPGLASTDTQYF,TGCGCCAGCAGCCCAGGACTAGCGAGCACAGATACGCAGTATTTT
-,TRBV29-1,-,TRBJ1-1,CSVGVLATEAFF,TGCAGCGTAGGGGTTTTGGCCACTGAAGCTTTCTTT
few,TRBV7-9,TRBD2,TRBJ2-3,CASSPLAGAIEAQYF,TGTGCCAGCAGCCCATTAGCGGGAGCAATCGAAGCGCAGTATTTT
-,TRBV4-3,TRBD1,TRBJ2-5,CASSQVNGQGLETQYF,TGCGCCAGCAGCCAAGTCAACGGACAGGGCTTGGAGACCCAGTACTTC
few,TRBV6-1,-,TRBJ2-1,CASSEVGGPSYNEQFF,TGTGCCAGCAGTGAAGTAGGGGGTCCCTCCTACAATGAGCAGTTCTTC
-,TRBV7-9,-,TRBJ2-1,CASLDAPLNEQFF,TGTGCCAGCTTGGACGCCCCGTTGAATGAGCAGTTCTTC
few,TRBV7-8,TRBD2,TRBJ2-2,CAHLTGGRVNTGELFF,TGTGCCCACCTCACGGGGGGGCGGGTCAACACCGGGGAGCTGTTTTTT
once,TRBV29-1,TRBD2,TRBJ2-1,CSVDREGYNEQFF,TGCAGCGTTGACAGGGAGGGGTACAATGAGCAGTTCTTC
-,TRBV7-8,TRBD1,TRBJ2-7,CASRDRGSYEQYF,TGTGCCAGCAGGGACAGGGGCTCCTACGAGCAGTACTTC
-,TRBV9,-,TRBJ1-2,CASSVGQGYTF,TGTGCCAGCAGCGTAGGTCAAGGCTACACCTTC
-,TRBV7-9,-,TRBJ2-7,CASSSRTLSSYEQYF,TGTGCCAGCAGTTCAAGAACCCTGAGCTCCTACGAGCAGTACTTC
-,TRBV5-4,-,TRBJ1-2,CASSLIGPGPNYGYTF,TGTGCCAGCAGCTTAATTGGCCCCGGCCCGAACTATGGCTACACCTTC
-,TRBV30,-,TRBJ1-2,CAWRGGAHGYTF,TGTGCCTGGCGCGGGGGGGCCCACGGCTACACCTTC
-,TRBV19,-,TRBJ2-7,CASSMGRNLYEQYF,TGTGCCAGTAGTATGGGCAGAAACCTATACGAGCAGTACTTC
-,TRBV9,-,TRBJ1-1,CASSPRSDRTNTEAFF,TGTGCCAGCAGCCCCCGAAGTGACAGGACAAACACTGAAGCTTTCTTT
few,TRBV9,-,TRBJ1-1,CASSARTAVSTEAFF,TGTGCCAGCAGCGCCCGGACGGCCGTGAGCACTGAAGCTTTCTTT
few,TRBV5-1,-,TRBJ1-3,CASRLDGTGNTIYF,TGCGCCAGCAGGCTTGACGGTACTGGAAACACCATATATTTT